This T cell receptor beta chain was documented in a study of blood T cell repertoires in COVID-19. Whole-study context: There were acute and convalescent COVID-19 samples, and they came from the United States, Italy and Spain. In each case, the material was cDNA or gDNA derived from T cells, B-cell-depleted T cells, or PBMCs.

This clone is a singleton in its sample. Authors' processing steps: Estimation of nucleated cell counts relied on the amplification of reference gene primers. The table came from immunoSEQ multiplex PCR; TCRdb's copy has only in-frame clones and leaves some out. V and J calls and clone size are given by that table; D and trimming were obtained from the DNA. The table records about 200,000 clones, 70% to 90% of them present only once. Between the trimmed V and J ends, which lost 0 bases and 4 bases, there was a span of 9 bases. The CDR3 sequence is 14 residues long. The germline CDR1 and CDR2 sequences are ENHRY and SYGVKD.

Sequenced material: peripheral blood. The TCR comes from a man aged 40-55 years with active or convalescent COVID-19. V and J are TRBV10-3 and TRBJ1-2; no clear D. The CDR3 reads CAISESAASYGYTF. The CDR3 region has the DNA TGTGCCATCAGTGAGTCGGCGGCTAGCTATGGCTACACCTTC.